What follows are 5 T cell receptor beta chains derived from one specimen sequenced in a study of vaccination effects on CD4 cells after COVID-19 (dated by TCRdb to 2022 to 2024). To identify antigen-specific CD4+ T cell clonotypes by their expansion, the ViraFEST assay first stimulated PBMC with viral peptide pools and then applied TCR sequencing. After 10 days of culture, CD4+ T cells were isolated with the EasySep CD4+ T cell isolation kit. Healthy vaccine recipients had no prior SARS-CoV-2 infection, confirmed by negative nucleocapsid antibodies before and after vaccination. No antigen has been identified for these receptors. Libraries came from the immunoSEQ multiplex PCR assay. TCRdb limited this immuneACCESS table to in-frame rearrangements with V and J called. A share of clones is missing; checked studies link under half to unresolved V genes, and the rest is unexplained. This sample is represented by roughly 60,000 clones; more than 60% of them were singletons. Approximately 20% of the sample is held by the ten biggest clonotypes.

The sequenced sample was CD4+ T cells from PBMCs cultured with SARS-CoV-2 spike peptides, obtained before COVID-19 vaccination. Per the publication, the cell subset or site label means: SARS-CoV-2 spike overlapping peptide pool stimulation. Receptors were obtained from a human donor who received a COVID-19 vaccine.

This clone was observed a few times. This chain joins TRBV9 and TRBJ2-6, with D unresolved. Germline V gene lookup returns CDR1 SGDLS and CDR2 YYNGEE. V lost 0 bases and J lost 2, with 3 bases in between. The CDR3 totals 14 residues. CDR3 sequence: CASSVAAGANVLTF. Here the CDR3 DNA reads TGTGCCAGCAGCGTAGCTGCTGGGGCCAACGTCCTGACTTTC.

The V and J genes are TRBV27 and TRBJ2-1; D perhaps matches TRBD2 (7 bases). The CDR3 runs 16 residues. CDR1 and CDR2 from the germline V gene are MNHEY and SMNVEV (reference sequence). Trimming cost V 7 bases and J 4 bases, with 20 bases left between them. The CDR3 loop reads CASTPQGGARYNEQFF. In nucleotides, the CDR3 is TGTGCCAGCACTCCACAGGGAGGGGCGCGATACAATGAGCAGTTCTTC.

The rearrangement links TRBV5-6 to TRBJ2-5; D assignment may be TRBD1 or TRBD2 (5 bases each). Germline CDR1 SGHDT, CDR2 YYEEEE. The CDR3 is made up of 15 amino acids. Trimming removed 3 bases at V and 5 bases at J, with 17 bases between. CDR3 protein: CASSSRTGLGETQYF. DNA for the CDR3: TGTGCCAGCAGCTCGAGAACGGGGCTGGGGGAGACCCAGTACTTC.

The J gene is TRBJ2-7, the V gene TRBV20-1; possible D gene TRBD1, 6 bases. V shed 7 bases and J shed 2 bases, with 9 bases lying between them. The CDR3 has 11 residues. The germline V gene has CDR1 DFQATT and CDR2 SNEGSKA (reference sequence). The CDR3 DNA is TGCAGTGGGCGACAGGCCTACGAGCAGTACTTC. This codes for CSGRQAYEQYF.

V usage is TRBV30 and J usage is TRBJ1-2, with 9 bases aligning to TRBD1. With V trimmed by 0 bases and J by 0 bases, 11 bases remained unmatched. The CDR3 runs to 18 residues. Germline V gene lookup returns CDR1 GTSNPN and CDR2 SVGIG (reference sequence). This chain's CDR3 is CAWSVRRTGVISNYGYTF. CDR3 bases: TGTGCCTGGAGTGTACGAAGGACAGGGGTGATTTCTAACTATGGCTACACCTTC.